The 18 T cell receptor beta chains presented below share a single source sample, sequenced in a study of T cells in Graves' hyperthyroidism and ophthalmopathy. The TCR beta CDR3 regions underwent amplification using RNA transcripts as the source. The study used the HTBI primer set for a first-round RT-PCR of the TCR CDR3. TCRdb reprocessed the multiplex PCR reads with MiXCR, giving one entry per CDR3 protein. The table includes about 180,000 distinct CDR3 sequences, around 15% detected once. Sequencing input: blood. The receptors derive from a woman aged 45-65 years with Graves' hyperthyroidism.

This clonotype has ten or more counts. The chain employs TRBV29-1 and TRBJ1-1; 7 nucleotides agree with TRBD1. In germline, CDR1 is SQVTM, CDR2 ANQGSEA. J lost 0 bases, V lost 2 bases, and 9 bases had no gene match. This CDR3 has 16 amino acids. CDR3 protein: CSVEPRDSVMNTEAFF. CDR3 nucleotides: TGCAGCGTTGAACCCCGGGACAGCGTGATGAACACTGAAGCTTTCTTT.

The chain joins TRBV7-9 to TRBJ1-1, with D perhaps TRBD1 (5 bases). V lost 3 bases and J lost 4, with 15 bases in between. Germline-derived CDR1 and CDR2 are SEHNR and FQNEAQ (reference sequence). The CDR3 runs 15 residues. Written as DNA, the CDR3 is TGTGCCAGCAGCTTCGAGCGGGGTGGGGGCACTGAAGCTTTCTTT. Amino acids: CASSFERGGGTEAFF.

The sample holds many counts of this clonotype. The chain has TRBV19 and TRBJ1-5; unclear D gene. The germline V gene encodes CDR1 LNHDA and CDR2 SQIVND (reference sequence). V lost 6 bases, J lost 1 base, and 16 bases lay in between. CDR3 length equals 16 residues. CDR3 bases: TGTGCCAGTAGCAGCCTCAGGAAAGGAAGCAATCAGCCCCAGCATTTT. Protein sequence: CASSSLRKGSNQPQHF.

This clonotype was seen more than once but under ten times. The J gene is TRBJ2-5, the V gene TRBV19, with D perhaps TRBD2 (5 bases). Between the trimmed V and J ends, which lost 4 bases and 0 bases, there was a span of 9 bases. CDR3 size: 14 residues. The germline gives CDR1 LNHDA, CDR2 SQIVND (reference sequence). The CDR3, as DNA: TGTGCCAGTAGTACGGACTGGAACCAAGAGACCCAGTACTTC. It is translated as CASSTDWNQETQYF.

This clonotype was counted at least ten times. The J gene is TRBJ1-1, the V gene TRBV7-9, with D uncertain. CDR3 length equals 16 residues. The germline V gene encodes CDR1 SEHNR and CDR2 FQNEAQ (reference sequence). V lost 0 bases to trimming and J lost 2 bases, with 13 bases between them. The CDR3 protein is CASSLAPGYNNTEAFF. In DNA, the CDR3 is TGTGCCAGCAGCTTAGCCCCCGGATATAACAACACTGAAGCTTTCTTT.

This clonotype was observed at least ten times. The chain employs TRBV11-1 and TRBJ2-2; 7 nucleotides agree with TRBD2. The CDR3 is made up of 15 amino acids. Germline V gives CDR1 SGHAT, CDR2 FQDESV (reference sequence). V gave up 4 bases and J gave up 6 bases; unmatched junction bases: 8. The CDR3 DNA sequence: TGTGCCAGCAGCTATGGGACTACGGAGTCCGGGGAGCTGTTTTTT. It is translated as CASSYGTTESGELFF.

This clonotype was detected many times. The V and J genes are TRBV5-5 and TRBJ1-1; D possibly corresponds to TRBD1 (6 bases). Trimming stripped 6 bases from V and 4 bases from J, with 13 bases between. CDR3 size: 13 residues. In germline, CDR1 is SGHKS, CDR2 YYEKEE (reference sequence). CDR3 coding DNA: TGTGCCAGCACAGGGGAGGGGGGCACTGAAGCTTTCTTT. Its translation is CASTGEGGTEAFF.

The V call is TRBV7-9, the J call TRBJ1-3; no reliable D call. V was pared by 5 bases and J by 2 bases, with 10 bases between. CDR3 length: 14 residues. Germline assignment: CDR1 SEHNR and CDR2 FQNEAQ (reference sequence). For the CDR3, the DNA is TGTGCCAGCAGCCCCCACAGCGCTGGAAACACCATATATTTT. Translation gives CASSPHSAGNTIYF.

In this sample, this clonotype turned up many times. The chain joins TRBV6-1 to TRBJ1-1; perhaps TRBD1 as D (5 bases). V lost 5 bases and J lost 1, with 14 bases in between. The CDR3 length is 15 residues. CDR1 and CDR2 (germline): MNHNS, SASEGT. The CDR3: CASSPQVLKNTEAFF. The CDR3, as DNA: TGTGCCAGCAGTCCACAGGTCCTGAAGAACACTGAAGCTTTCTTT.

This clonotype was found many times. The chain's CDR3 is CASSLSAGRSGANVLTF. Written as DNA, the CDR3 is TGTGCCAGCAGTTTATCGGCGGGGCGCTCTGGGGCCAACGTCCTGACTTTC. The chain combines TRBV27 with TRBJ2-6; D is possibly TRBD2 (6 bases). V was clipped by 0 bases and J by 0 bases, with 9 bases between them. Germline loops: CDR1 MNHEY, CDR2 SMNVEV (reference sequence). CDR3 size: 17 residues.

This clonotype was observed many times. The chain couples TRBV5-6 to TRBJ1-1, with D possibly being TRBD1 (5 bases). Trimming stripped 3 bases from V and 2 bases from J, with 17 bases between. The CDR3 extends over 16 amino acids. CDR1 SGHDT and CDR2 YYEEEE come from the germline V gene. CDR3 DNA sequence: TGTGCCAGCAGCTGGTTAAAATCGGGGGGTAACACTGAAGCTTTCTTT. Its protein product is CASSWLKSGGNTEAFF.

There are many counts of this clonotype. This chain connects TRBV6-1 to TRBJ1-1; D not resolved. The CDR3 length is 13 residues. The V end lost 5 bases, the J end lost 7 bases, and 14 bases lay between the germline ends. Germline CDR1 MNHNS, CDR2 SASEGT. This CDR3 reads CASSWRNDGEAFF. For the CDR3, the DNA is TGTGCCAGCAGTTGGCGTAACGACGGTGAAGCTTTCTTT.

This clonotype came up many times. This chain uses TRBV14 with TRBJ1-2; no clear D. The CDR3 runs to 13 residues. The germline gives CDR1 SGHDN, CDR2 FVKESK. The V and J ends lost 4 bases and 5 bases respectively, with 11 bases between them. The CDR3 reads CASSPSNSYGYTF. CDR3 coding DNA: TGTGCCAGCAGCCCGTCTAACAGTTATGGCTACACCTTC. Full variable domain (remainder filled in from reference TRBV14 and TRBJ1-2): EAGVTQFPSHSVIEKGQTVTLRCDPISGHDNLYWYRRVMGKEIKFLLHFVKESKQDESGMPNNRFLAERTGGTYSTLKVQPAELEDSGVYFCASSPSNSYGYTFGSGTRLTVV.

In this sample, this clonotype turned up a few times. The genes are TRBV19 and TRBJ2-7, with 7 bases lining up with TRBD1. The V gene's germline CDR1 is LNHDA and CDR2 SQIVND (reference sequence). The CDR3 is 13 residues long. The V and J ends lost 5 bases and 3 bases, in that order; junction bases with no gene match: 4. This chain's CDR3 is CASSSGTDYEQYF. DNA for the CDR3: TGTGCCAGTAGTTCCGGGACAGACTACGAGCAGTACTTC.

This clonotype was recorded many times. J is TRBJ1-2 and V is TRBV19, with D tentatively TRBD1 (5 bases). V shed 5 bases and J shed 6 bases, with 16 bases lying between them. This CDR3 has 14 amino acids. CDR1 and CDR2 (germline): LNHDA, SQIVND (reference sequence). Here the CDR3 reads CASSPGGGTHGYTF. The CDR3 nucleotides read TGTGCCAGTAGTCCCGGGGGGGGTACGCATGGCTACACCTTC.

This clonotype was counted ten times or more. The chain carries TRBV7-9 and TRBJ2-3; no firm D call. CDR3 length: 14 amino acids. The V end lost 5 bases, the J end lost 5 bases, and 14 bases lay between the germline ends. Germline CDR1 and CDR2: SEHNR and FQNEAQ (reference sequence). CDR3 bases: TGTGCCAGCAGCCCCCGGGCGGTACGAGATACGCAGTATTTT. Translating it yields CASSPRAVRDTQYF.

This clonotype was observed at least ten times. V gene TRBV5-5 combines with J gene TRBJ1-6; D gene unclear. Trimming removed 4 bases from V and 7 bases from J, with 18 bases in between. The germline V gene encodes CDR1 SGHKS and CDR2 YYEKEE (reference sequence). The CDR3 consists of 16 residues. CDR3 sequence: CASSRIKWVSNSPLHF. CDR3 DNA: TGTGCCAGCAGCCGGATTAAATGGGTGTCAAATTCACCCCTCCACTTT. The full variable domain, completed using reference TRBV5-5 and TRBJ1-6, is DAGVTQSPTHLIKTRGQQVTLRCSPISGHKSVSWYQQVLGQGPQFIFQYYEKEERGRGNFPDRFSARQFPNYSSELNVNALLLGDSALYLCASSRIKWVSNSPLHFGNGTRLTVT.

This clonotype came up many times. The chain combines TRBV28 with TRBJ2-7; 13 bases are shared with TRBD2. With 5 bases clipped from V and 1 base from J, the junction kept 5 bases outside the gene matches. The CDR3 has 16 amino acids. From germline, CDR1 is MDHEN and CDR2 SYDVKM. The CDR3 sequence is CASSPGLAGVSYEQYF. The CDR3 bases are TGTGCCAGCAGTCCTGGACTAGCGGGGGTTTCCTACGAGCAGTACTTC.